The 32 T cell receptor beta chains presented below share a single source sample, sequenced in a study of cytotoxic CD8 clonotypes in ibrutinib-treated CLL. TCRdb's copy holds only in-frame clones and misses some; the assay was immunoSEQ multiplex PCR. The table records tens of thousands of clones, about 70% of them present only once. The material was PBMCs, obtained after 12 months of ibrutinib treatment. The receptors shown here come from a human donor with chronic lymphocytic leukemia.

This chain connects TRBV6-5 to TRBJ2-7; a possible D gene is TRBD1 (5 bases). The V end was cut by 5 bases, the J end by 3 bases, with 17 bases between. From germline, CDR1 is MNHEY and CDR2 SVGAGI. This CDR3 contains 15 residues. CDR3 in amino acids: CASSPPRRAYYEQYF. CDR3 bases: TGTGCCAGCAGTCCCCCCCGCAGGGCATACTACGAGCAGTACTTC.

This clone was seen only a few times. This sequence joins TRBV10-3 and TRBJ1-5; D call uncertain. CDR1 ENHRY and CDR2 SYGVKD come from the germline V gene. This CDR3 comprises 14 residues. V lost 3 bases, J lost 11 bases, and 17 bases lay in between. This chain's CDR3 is CAISEIREGGTQHF. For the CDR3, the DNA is TGTGCCATCAGTGAAATCCGTGAGGGAGGGACCCAGCATTTT.

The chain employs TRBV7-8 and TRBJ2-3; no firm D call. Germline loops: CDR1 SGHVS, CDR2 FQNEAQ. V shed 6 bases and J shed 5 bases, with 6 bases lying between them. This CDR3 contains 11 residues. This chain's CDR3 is CASSSIDTQYF. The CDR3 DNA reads TGTGCCAGCAGTTCCATAGATACGCAGTATTTT.

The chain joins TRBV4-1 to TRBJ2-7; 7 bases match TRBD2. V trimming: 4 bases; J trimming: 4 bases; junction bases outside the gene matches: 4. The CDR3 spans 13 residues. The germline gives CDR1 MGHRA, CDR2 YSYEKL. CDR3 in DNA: TGCGCCAGCAGCCCGGGGGAGGGGTACGAGCAGTACTTC. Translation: CASSPGEGYEQYF.

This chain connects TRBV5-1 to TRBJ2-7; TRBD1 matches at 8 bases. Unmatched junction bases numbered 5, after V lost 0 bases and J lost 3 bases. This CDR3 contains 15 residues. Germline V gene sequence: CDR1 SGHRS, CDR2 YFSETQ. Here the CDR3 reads CASSLGTGGHYEQYF. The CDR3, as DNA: TGCGCCAGCAGCTTGGGAACAGGGGGGCACTACGAGCAGTACTTC.

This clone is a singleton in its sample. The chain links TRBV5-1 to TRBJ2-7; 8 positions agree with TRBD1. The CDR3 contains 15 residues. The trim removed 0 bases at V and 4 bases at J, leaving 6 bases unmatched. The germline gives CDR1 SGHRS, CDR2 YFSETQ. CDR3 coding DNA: TGCGCCAGCAGCTTGGATCCCAGGACAGGGTACGAGCAGTACTTC. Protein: CASSLDPRTGYEQYF.

The CDR3 reads CASSIPRLLAGVSYEQYF. In DNA, the CDR3 is TGTGCCAGCAGCATCCCCCGCTTACTAGCGGGGGTTTCCTACGAGCAGTACTTC. The J gene is TRBJ2-7, the V gene TRBV28; TRBD2 matches 11 bases. V trimming: 6 bases; J trimming: 1 base; junction bases outside the gene matches: 14. The CDR3 spans 18 residues. In germline, CDR1 is MDHEN, CDR2 SYDVKM.

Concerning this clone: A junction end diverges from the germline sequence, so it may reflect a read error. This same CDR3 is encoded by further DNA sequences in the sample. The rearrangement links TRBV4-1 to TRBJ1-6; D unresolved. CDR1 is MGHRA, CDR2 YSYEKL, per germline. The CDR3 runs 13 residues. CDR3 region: CASSQEGNSPLHF. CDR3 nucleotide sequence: TGCGCCAGCAGCCAAGAGGGTAATTCGCCCCTCCACTTT.

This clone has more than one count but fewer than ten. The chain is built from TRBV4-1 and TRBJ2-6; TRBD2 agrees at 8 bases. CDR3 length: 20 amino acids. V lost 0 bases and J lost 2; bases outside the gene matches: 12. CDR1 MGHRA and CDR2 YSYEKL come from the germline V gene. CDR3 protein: CASSQDGSGGRRAGANVLTF. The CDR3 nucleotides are TGCGCCAGCAGCCAAGATGGGTCGGGGGGGCGCAGGGCTGGGGCCAACGTCCTGACTTTC.

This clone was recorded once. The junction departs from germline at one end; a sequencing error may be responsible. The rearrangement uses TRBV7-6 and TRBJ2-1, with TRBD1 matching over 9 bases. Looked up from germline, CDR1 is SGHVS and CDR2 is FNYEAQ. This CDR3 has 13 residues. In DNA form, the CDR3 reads TGTGCCAGCAGCTTATATGAGGACAGGGGCGAGATCTTC. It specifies CASSLYEDRGEIF.

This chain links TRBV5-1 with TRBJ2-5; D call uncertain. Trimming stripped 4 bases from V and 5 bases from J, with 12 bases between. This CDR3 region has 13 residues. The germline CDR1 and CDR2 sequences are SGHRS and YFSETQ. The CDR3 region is CASSPGPRETQYF. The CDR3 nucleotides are TGCGCCAGCAGCCCTGGGCCTCGGGAGACCCAGTACTTC. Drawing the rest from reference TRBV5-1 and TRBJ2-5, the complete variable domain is KAGVTQTPRYLIKTRGQQVTLSCSPISGHRSVSWYQQTPGQGLQFLFEYFSETQRNKGNFPGRFSGRQFSNSRSEMNVSTLELGDSALYLCASSPGPRETQYFGPGTRLLVL.

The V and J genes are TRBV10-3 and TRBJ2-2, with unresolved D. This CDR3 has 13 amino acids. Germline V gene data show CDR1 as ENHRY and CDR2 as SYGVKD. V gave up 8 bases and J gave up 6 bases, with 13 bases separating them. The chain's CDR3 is CAIGTQSAGELFF. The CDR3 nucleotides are TGTGCCATCGGTACACAGTCGGCCGGGGAGCTGTTTTTT.

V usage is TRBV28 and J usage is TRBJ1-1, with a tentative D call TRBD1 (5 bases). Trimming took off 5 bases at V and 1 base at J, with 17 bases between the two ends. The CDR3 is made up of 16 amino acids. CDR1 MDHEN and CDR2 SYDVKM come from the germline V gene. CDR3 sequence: CASSPIPGRTNTEAFF. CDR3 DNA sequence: TGTGCCAGCAGTCCAATTCCGGGACGGACGAACACTGAAGCTTTCTTT.

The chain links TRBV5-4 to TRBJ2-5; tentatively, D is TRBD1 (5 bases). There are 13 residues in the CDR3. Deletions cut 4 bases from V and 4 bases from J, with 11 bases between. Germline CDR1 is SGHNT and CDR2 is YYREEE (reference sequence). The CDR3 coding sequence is TGTGCCAGCAGCCGCGCCGACAGAGAGACCCAGTACTTC. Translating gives CASSRADRETQYF.

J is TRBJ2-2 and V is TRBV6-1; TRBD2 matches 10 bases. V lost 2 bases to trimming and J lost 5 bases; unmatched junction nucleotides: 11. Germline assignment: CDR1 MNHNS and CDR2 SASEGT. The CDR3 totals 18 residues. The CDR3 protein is CASSEFPSGGLRTGELFF. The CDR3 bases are TGTGCCAGCAGTGAATTTCCTAGCGGGGGCTTGAGGACCGGGGAGCTGTTTTTT.

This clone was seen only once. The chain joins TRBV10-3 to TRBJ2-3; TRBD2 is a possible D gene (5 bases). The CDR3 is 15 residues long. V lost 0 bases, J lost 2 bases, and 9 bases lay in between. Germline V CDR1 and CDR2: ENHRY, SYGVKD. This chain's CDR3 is CAISESDGLTDTQYF. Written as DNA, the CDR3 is TGTGCCATCAGTGAGTCGGACGGACTCACAGATACGCAGTATTTT.

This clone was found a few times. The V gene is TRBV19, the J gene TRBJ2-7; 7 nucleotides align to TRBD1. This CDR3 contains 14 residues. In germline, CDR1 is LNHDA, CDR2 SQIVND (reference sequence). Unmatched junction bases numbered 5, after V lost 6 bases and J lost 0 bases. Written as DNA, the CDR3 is TGTGCCAGTAGCTTGACAGGGAGCTCCTACGAGCAGTACTTC. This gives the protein CASSLTGSSYEQYF. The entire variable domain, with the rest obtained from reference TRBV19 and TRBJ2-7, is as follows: DGGITQSPKYLFRKEGQNVTLSCEQNLNHDAMYWYRQDPGQGLRLIYYSQIVNDFQKGDIAEGYSVSREKKESFPLTVTSAQKNPTAFYLCASSLTGSSYEQYFGPGTRLTVT.

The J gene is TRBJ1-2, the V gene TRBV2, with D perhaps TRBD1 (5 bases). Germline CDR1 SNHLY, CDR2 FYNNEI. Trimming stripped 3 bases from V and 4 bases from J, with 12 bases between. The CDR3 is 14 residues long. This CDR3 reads CASSEPGRTYGYTF. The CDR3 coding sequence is TGTGCCAGCAGTGAGCCGGGGCGGACCTATGGCTACACCTTC.

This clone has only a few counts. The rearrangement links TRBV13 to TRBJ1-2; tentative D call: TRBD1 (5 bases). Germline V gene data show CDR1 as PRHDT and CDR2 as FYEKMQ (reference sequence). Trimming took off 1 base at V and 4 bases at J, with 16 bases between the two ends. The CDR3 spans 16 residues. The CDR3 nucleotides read TGTGCCAGCAGCTTAGCGCAGGGCGCGACTTTCTATGGCTACACCTTC. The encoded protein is CASSLAQGATFYGYTF.

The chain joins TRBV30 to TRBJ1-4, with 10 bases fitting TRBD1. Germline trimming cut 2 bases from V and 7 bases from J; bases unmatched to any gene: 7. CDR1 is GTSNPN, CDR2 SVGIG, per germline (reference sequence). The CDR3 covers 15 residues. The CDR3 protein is CAWSTGTGVGEKLFF. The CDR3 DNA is TGTGCCTGGAGTACAGGGACAGGGGTCGGTGAAAAACTGTTTTTT.

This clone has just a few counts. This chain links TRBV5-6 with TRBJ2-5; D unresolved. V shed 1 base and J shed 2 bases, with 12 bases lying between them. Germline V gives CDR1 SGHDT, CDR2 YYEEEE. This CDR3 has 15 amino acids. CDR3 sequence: CASSLSRWGQETQYF. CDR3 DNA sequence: TGTGCCAGCAGCTTGAGTAGGTGGGGACAAGAGACCCAGTACTTC.

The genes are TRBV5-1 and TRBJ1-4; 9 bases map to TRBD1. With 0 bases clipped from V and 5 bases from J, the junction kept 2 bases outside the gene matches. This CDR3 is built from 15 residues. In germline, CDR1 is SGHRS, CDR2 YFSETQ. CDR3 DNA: TGCGCCAGCAGCTTGGCCGGGACAGGGAATGAAAAACTGTTTTTT. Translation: CASSLAGTGNEKLFF.

The CDR3 DNA sequence: TGTGCCAGCAGCTTTTTAGTGTCACCCCTCCACTTT. Its protein product is CASSFLVSPLHF. V is TRBV5-6 and J is TRBJ1-6; D is ambiguous. Per germline, CDR1 SGHDT and CDR2 YYEEEE. Trimming shortened V by 2 bases and J by 10 bases, and 7 bases separated the two germline ends. This CDR3 has 12 residues.

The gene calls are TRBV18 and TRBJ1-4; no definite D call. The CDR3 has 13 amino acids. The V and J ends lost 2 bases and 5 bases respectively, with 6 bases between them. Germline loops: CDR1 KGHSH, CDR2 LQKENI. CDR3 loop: CASSPARNEKLFF. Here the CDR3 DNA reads TGTGCCAGCTCACCAGCCAGAAATGAAAAACTGTTTTTT.

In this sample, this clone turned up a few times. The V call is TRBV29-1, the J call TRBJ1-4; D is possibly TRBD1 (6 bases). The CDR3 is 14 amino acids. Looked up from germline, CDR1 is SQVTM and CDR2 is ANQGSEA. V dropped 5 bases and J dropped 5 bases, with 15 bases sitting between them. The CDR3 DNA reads TGCAGCGTTCTCTGGGGGCGAGGGAATGAAAAACTGTTTTTT. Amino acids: CSVLWGRGNEKLFF.

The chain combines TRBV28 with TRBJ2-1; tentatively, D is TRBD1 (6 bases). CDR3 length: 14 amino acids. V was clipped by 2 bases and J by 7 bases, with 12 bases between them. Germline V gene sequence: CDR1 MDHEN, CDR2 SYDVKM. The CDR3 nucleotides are TGTGCCAGCAGTTTACAGGGGCTTCCGAATGAGCAGTTCTTC. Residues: CASSLQGLPNEQFF.

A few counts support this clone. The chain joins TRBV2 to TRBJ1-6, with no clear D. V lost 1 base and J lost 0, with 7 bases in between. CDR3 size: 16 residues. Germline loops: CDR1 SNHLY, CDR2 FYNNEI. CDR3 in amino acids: CASSEGQLSYNSPLHF. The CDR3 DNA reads TGTGCCAGCAGTGAAGGTCAGCTCTCCTATAATTCACCCCTCCACTTT.

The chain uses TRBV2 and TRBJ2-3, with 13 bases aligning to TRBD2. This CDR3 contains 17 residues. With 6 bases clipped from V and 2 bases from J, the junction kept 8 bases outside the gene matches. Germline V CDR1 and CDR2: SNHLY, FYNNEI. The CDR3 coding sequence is TGTGCCAGCAGCGAAAAACTAGCGGGGGGGCCCACAGATACGCAGTATTTT. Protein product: CASSEKLAGGPTDTQYF.

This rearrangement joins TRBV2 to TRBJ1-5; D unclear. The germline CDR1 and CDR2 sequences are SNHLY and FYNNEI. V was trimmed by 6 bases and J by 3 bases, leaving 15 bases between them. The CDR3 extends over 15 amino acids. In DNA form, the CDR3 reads TGTGCCAGCAGAAAAGGGTGGAGGGCCAATCAGCCCCAGCATTTT. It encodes CASRKGWRANQPQHF.

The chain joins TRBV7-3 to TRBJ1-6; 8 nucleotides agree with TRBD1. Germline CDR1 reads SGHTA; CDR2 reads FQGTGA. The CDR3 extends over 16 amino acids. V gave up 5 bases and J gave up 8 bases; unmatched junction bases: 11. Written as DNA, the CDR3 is TGTGCCAGCAGCCCAGGGGGCGCTCCTGGCCATTCACCCCTCCACTTT. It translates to CASSPGGAPGHSPLHF. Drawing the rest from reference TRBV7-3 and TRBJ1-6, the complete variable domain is GAGVSQTPSNKVTEKGKYVELRCDPISGHTALYWYRQSLGQGPEFLIYFQGTGAADDSGLPNDRFFAVRPEGSVSTLKIQRTERGDSAVYLCASSPGGAPGHSPLHFGNGTRLTVT.

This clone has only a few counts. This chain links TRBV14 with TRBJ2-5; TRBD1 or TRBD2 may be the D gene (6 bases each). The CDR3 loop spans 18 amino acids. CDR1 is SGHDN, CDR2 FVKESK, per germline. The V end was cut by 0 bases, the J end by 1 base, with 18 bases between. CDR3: CASSQDLGGWGPQETQYF. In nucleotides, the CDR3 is TGTGCCAGCAGCCAAGATCTGGGAGGCTGGGGGCCCCAAGAGACCCAGTACTTC.

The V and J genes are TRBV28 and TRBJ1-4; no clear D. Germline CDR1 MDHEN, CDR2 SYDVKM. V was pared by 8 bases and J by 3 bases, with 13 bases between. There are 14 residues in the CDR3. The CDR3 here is CASRSPPPNEKLFF. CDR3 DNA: TGTGCCAGCCGATCTCCCCCCCCTAATGAAAAACTGTTTTTT.